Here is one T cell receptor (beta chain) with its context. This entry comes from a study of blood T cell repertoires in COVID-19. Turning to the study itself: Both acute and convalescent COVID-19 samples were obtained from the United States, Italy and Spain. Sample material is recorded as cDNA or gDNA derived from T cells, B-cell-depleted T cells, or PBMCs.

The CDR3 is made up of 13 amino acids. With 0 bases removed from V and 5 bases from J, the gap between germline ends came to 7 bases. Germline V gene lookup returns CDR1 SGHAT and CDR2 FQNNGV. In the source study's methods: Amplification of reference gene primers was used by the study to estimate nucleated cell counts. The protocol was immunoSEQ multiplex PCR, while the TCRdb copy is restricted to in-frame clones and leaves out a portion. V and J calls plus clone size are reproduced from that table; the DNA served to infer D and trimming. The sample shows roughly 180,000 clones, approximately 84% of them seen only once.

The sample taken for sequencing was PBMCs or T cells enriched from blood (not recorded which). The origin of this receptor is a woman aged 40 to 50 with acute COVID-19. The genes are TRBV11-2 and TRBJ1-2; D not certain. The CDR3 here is CASSLEQTYGYTF. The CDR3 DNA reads TGTGCCAGCAGCTTAGAGCAGACATATGGCTACACCTTC.